The rows below give T cell receptor beta chains drawn from one sample of a study of radiotherapy plus CTLA-4 blockade in lung cancer. Sequenced by immunoSEQ multiplex PCR; TCRdb stores in-frame clones only, minus some. The data hold over 100,000 clones, with roughly 77% observed a single time. The input for sequencing was peripheral blood, taken from a patient treated with radiotherapy plus ipilimumab. The receptor set was obtained from a human donor with non-small cell lung cancer that progressed on radiotherapy plus ipilimumab. Some clones in this sample may be carry-over from other donors' samples. Each CDR3 is given with its conserved first and last residue. A D gene is named only where the DNA matches it firmly. Expanded clones are given a class, and other clones once, few, many or no size at all.

>few|.|TRBV19|TRBJ1-6|13
CASSISRDSPLHF
TGTGCCAGTAGTATATCAAGGGATTCACCCCTCCACTTT
>.|.|TRBV6-1|TRBJ1-2|12
CASRGGAEGYTF
TGTGCCAGCAGGGGCGGGGCAGAAGGCTACACCTTC
>.|TRBD1|TRBV7-2|TRBJ1-2|13
CASSRDRVGGYTF
TGTGCCAGCAGCAGGGACAGGGTAGGAGGCTACACCTTC
>few|.|TRBV7-8|TRBJ1-4|14
CASSLGRTNEKLFF
TGTGCCAGCAGCTTAGGACGGACTAATGAAAAACTGTTTTTT
>.|TRBD1|TRBV5-1|TRBJ1-1|15
CASSFTGVSYTEAFF
TGCGCCAGCTCTTTCACAGGGGTTTCTTACACTGAAGCTTTCTTT
>.|TRBD1|TRBV5-1|TRBJ1-5|16
CASSLDPGTGAQPQHF
TGCGCCAGCAGCTTAGATCCCGGGACAGGGGCACAGCCCCAGCATTTT
>few|.|TRBV7-3|TRBJ1-2|13
CASSLGGNYGYTF
TGTGCCAGCAGCTTAGGCGGGAACTATGGCTACACCTTC
>.|.|TRBV11-2|TRBJ1-1|15
CASSPRRRGLFEAFF
TGTGCCAGCAGCCCACGGAGACGGGGGCTCTTTGAAGCTTTCTTT
>.|TRBD2|TRBV11-3|TRBJ2-3|16
CASSPRAGGLTDTQYF
TGTGCCAGCAGCCCCCGAGCGGGGGGGCTCACAGATACGCAGTATTTT
>.|.|TRBV29-1|TRBJ1-3|13
CSVEGTSGSTIYF
TGCAGCGTTGAGGGCACCTCTGGAAGCACCATATATTTT
>.|.|TRBV7-2|TRBJ1-1|15
CASSLGYAGPTEAFF
TGTGCCAGCAGCTTAGGGTACGCGGGGCCCACTGAAGCTTTCTTT
>.|TRBD1|TRBV4-3|TRBJ2-3|15
CASSRQGFGTDTQYF
TGCGCCAGCAGCCGACAGGGGTTTGGCACAGATACGCAGTATTTT
>.|.|TRBV18|TRBJ1-6|15
CASSREEGSDSPLHF
TGTGCCAGCTCACGCGAAGAAGGGTCTGATTCACCCCTCCACTTT
>many|TRBD1|TRBV19|TRBJ1-5|15
CASSVPGQGNQPQHF
TGTGCCAGTAGTGTGCCCGGACAGGGGAATCAGCCCCAGCATTTT
>.|.|TRBV7-9|TRBJ1-2|14
CASSLGDGYYGYTF
TGTGCCAGCAGCTTAGGGGACGGATACTATGGCTACACCTTC
>.|.|TRBV9|TRBJ1-6|15
CAGSVGTPGISPLHF
TGTGCCGGCAGCGTCGGGACTCCCGGAATCTCACCCCTCCACTTT
>.|.|TRBV18|TRBJ2-5|15
CASSPLGTAPETQYF
TGTGCCAGCTCACCACTGGGCACAGCTCCGGAGACCCAGTACTTC
>.|.|TRBV5-4|TRBJ2-3|16
CASSLSKGQSTDTQYF
TGTGCCAGCAGCTTGAGTAAGGGCCAATCCACAGATACGCAGTATTTT
>once|.|TRBV21-1|TRBJ1-2|15
CASSKEAGRDNGYTF
TGTGCCAGCAGCAAAGAGGCGGGGAGGGATAATGGCTACACCTTC
>few|.|TRBV6-5|TRBJ1-2|14
CASSYGRINYGYTF
TGTGCCAGCAGTTACGGACGGATTAACTATGGCTACACCTTC
>.|TRBD1|TRBV25-1|TRBJ1-6|16
CASSRQGSSYNSPLHF
TGTGCCAGCAGTCGACAGGGCAGCTCCTATAATTCACCCCTCCACTTT
>.|TRBD1|TRBV10-3|TRBJ1-2|13
CAIKKGGAGGYTF
TGTGCCATAAAAAAAGGGGGCGCGGGCGGCTACACCTTC
>.|TRBD1|TRBV5-1|TRBJ1-6|15
CASSFEPTGGSPLHF
TGCGCCAGCAGCTTCGAACCCACAGGGGGATCACCCCTCCACTTT
>.|TRBD1|TRBV14|TRBJ2-1|16
CASSHDRGTLYNEQFF
TGTGCCAGCAGCCATGACAGGGGTACCCTCTACAATGAGCAGTTCTTC
>.|.|TRBV6-1|TRBJ1-4|16
CASSEKSADKSEKLFF
TGTGCCAGCAGTGAAAAGTCGGCAGACAAGTCTGAAAAACTGTTTTTT
>.|TRBD1|TRBV5-5|TRBJ1-4|16
CASSLGQGASNEKLFF
TGTGCCAGCAGCTTGGGGCAGGGGGCGTCTAATGAAAAACTGTTTTTT
>.|TRBD1|TRBV7-9|TRBJ1-5|14
CASSQTGGGQPQHF
TGTGCCAGCAGCCAGACAGGGGGCGGTCAGCCCCAGCATTTT
>.|TRBD1|TRBV7-2|TRBJ1-5|16
CASSLAGTGWTDTQHF
TGTGCCAGCAGCTTAGCCGGGACAGGGTGGACAGATACGCAGCATTTT
>.|TRBD1|TRBV6-5|TRBJ1-1|16
CASSYSTGTGNTEAFF
TGTGCCAGCAGTTACAGTACCGGGACAGGAAACACTGAAGCTTTCTTT
>.|.|TRBV7-2|TRBJ1-6|14
CASSSLGGVSPLHF
TGTGCCAGCAGCTCCCTTGGGGGGGTTTCACCCCTCCACTTT
>.|.|TRBV6-5|TRBJ1-2|14
CASSEVGTGYGYTF
TGTGCCAGCAGTGAAGTCGGGACGGGATATGGCTACACCTTC
>.|.|TRBV5-5|TRBJ1-1|14
CASSWVTGNTEAFF
TGTGCCAGCAGCTGGGTGACAGGGAACACTGAAGCTTTCTTT
>.|.|TRBV5-1|TRBJ1-1|16
CASSLESPGVNTEAFF
TGCGCCAGCAGCTTGGAATCACCAGGGGTAAACACTGAAGCCTTCTTT
>.|.|TRBV6-4|TRBJ2-3|14
CASSRGQTTDTQYF
TGTGCCAGCAGCCGTGGACAGACCACAGATACGCAGTATTTT
>.|.|TRBV30|TRBJ1-5|13
CAWRRGGNQPQHF
TGTGCCTGGAGGCGGGGGGGGAATCAGCCCCAGCATTTT
>.|.|TRBV10-3|TRBJ2-7|13
CAISYRVAYEQYF
TGTGCCATCAGCTACAGGGTTGCGTACGAGCAGTACTTC
>.|TRBD1|TRBV11-2|TRBJ1-2|13
CASRATGKHGYTF
TGTGCCAGCAGGGCGACAGGGAAGCATGGCTACACCTTC
>.|.|TRBV4-1|TRBJ1-1|15
CASSQDPTEAREAFF
TGCGCCAGCAGCCAAGATCCTACAGAGGCCCGGGAGGCTTTCTTT
>.|TRBD2|TRBV14|TRBJ2-2|17
CASSQVPSGGARGELFF
TGTGCCAGCAGCCAAGTCCCTAGCGGGGGGGCCCGCGGGGAGCTGTTTTTT
>few|.|TRBV6-1|TRBJ1-1|11
CASRVNTEAFF
TGTGCCAGCAGGGTGAACACTGAAGCTTTCTTT
>.|.|TRBV28|TRBJ2-2|13
CATGEANTGELFF
TGTGCCACCGGTGAGGCGAACACCGGGGAGCTGTTTTTT